This passage covers 22 T cell receptor beta chains from one sample sequenced in a study of blood T cell repertoires in COVID-19. The protocol was immunoSEQ multiplex PCR, while the TCRdb copy is restricted to in-frame clones and leaves out a portion. The table records about 260,000 clones, over 80% of them present only once. Sequences were obtained from PBMCs or T cells enriched from blood (not recorded which). Receptor source: a man aged 45-65 years who had been exposed to COVID-19.

The chain links TRBV11-2 to TRBJ1-1; D might be TRBD1 (5 bases). Trimming pared 4 bases from V and 6 bases from J, leaving 18 bases between. Germline V CDR1 and CDR2: SGHAT, FQNNGV. The CDR3 totals 15 residues. The CDR3 DNA is TGTGCCAGCAGCTCCCCGGGAGGGGTAGAAGCTGAAGCTTTCTTT. It specifies CASSSPGGVEAEAFF.

The chain combines TRBV28 with TRBJ2-3, with 12 bases aligning to TRBD2. This CDR3 has 15 amino acids. Germline CDR1 is MDHEN and CDR2 is SYDVKM. With 6 bases clipped from V and 6 bases from J, the junction kept 7 bases outside the gene matches. DNA of the CDR3: TGTGCCAGCAGCGGACTAGCGGGACTGGGGGATACGCAGTATTTT. Protein sequence: CASSGLAGLGDTQYF.

The rearrangement uses TRBV10-1 and TRBJ1-1, with a tentative D call TRBD1 (6 bases). The CDR3 has 13 residues. V was trimmed by 4 bases and J by 7 bases, leaving 13 bases between them. Germline V gives CDR1 WNHNN, CDR2 SYGVQD (reference sequence). CDR3 region: CASSGGEGGEAFF. Here the CDR3 DNA reads TGCGCCAGCAGTGGAGGGGAAGGGGGTGAAGCTTTCTTT.

V and J are TRBV19 and TRBJ2-2; D possibly corresponds to TRBD1 (7 bases). The V and J ends lost 5 bases and 5 bases respectively, with 15 bases between them. Germline assignment: CDR1 LNHDA and CDR2 SQIVND (reference sequence). There are 15 residues in the CDR3. In DNA form, the CDR3 reads TGTGCCAGTAGTCAGGGGGGTCGGGGGACCGGGGAGCTGTTTTTT. Translated: CASSQGGRGTGELFF.

The chain has TRBV7-2 and TRBJ2-7; TRBD2 agrees at 8 bases. Germline values: CDR1 SGHTA, CDR2 FQGNSA. The J segment lost 4 bases and the V segment lost 0 bases, leaving 2 bases of the junction unmatched. The CDR3 sequence is 14 residues long. DNA of the CDR3: TGTGCCAGCAGCTTAGCTAGCGGGGTGTACGAGCAGTACTTC. This sequence encodes CASSLASGVYEQYF.

The gene calls are TRBV18 and TRBJ2-3; maybe TRBD2 (6 bases). CDR3 length equals 15 residues. Germline CDR1 and CDR2: KGHSH and LQKENI. Trimming left V 6 bases short and J 5 bases short, with 18 bases between. The CDR3 DNA follows: TGTGCCAGCTCGCCGACGGGAGTTCCCGGAGATACGCAGTATTTT. This translates into CASSPTGVPGDTQYF. The variable domain in full, with the rest retrieved from reference TRBV18 and TRBJ2-3, is NAGVMQNPRHLVRRRGQEARLRCSPMKGHSHVYWYRQLPEEGLKFMVYLQKENIIDESGMPKERFSAEFPKEGPSILRIQQVVRGDSAAYFCASSPTGVPGDTQYFGPGTRLTVL.

This clone was seen only a few times. The V call is TRBV7-9, the J call TRBJ1-1; 10 nucleotides match TRBD1. Germline CDR1 reads SEHNR; CDR2 reads FQNEAQ (reference sequence). V lost 3 bases and J lost 8; bases outside the gene matches: 12. This CDR3 is 16 amino acids long. CDR3 bases: TGTGCCAGCAGCTTTGGTGCGGGACAGGGGAGAACCGAAGCTTTCTTT. It is translated as CASSFGAGQGRTEAFF.

The genes are TRBV18 and TRBJ1-1, with TRBD1 matching 7 bases. J lost 0 bases, V lost 5 bases, and 3 bases had no gene match. The CDR3 consists of 14 residues. Looked up from germline, CDR1 is KGHSH and CDR2 is LQKENI. CDR3: CASSKQGMNTEAFF. The DNA of the CDR3 is TGTGCCAGCTCAAAACAGGGGATGAACACTGAAGCTTTCTTT.

The V call is TRBV24-1, the J call TRBJ2-2; TRBD1 aligns across 8 bases. Germline V gives CDR1 KGHDR, CDR2 SFDVKD. This CDR3 is built from 14 residues. V was pared by 8 bases and J by 4 bases, with 5 bases of the junction left unmatched. CDR3 nucleotide sequence: TGTGCCACCACGGAGACAGGGGTCACCGGGGAGCTGTTTTTT. Protein product: CATTETGVTGELFF.

The gene calls are TRBV29-1 and TRBJ1-2; 7 positions agree with TRBD1. The CDR3 is 15 amino acids. Looked up from germline, CDR1 is SQVTM and CDR2 is ANQGSEA. The V and J ends lost 6 bases and 3 bases, in that order; junction bases with no gene match: 13. CDR3 nucleotide sequence: TGCAGCGTCCCCGGGGGGGAGACAGGGTACTATGGCTACACCTTC. This encodes CSVPGGETGYYGYTF.

The CDR3 region is CASSYRLSWGYTF. The CDR3 DNA sequence: TGTGCCAGCAGTTACCGCCTATCCTGGGGCTACACCTTC. The V gene is TRBV6-5, the J gene TRBJ1-2; D unclear. Germline V gene sequence: CDR1 MNHEY, CDR2 SVGAGI. This CDR3 has 13 residues. Trimming took off 2 bases at V and 8 bases at J, with 12 bases between the two ends.

The chain combines TRBV20-1 with TRBJ2-7, with D perhaps TRBD2 (6 bases). Germline CDR1 is DFQATT and CDR2 is SNEGSKA (reference sequence). V shed 3 bases and J shed 3 bases, with 15 bases lying between them. The CDR3 length is 14 residues. The CDR3 sequence: CSASEGLEYYEQYV. The CDR3 DNA follows: TGCAGTGCTAGTGAGGGACTCGAGTACTACGAGCAGTACGTC.

The V gene is TRBV11-3, the J gene TRBJ1-1; D uncertain. CDR1 is SGHNT and CDR2 is YENEEA in the germline V gene. V was pared by 7 bases and J by 1 base, with 19 bases between. This CDR3 has 16 amino acids. The chain's CDR3 is CASTQIPRRENTEAFF. DNA of the CDR3: TGTGCCAGCACTCAAATTCCAAGGAGGGAGAACACTGAAGCTTTCTTT.

The chain couples TRBV18 to TRBJ1-2, with D perhaps matching TRBD1 (5 bases). V was clipped by 2 bases and J by 4 bases, with 14 bases between them. The CDR3 covers 15 residues. Germline CDR1 reads KGHSH; CDR2 reads LQKENI. For the CDR3, the DNA is TGTGCCAGCTCACCAGGCCAGGGTGGCCTCTATGGCTACACCTTC. It codes for CASSPGQGGLYGYTF.

V is TRBV28 and J is TRBJ2-6; D ambiguous. V lost 5 bases, J lost 0 bases, and 8 bases lay in between. The CDR3 extends over 15 amino acids. Germline V gene lookup returns CDR1 MDHEN and CDR2 SYDVKM. The CDR3 nucleotides read TGTGCCAGCAGTGCACAGCACTCTGGGGCCAACGTCCTGACTTTC. Protein sequence: CASSAQHSGANVLTF.

The chain employs TRBV19 and TRBJ1-3, with 7 bases lining up with TRBD1. The germline gives CDR1 LNHDA, CDR2 SQIVND (reference sequence). V lost 5 bases, J lost 0 bases, and 13 bases stayed unmatched. This CDR3 region has 18 residues. The CDR3 is CASSLTGDSEYSGNTIYF. CDR3 DNA sequence: TGTGCCAGTAGTCTCACTGGGGACAGCGAATACTCTGGAAACACCATATATTTT.

The rearrangement links TRBV11-2 to TRBJ2-1; TRBD2 matches at 9 bases. Per germline, CDR1 SGHAT and CDR2 FQNNGV. The CDR3 has 16 amino acids. V lost 6 bases, J lost 4 bases, and 10 bases stayed unmatched. The CDR3 protein is CASRRGASGKYNEQFF. The CDR3 DNA reads as TGTGCCAGCAGACGCGGGGCTAGCGGGAAATACAATGAGCAGTTCTTC.

The rearrangement uses TRBV2 and TRBJ1-6; no definite D call. V lost 6 bases, J lost 10 bases, and 16 bases lay in between. The CDR3 sequence is 14 residues long. Germline CDR1 reads SNHLY; CDR2 reads FYNNEI. The CDR3 nucleotides read TGTGCCAGCAGCCTCATGGGAGGGTCCTCACCCCTCCACTTT. Its translation is CASSLMGGSSPLHF.

This chain uses TRBV5-1 with TRBJ2-1; D may be TRBD2 (6 bases). Germline V CDR1 and CDR2: SGHRS, YFSETQ. CDR3 size: 15 residues. V lost 0 bases and J lost 1, with 8 bases in between. The CDR3 bases are TGCGCCAGCAGCTTGGGGCGGGATTCCTACAATGAGCAGTTCTTC. This encodes CASSLGRDSYNEQFF. The variable domain in full, with the rest retrieved from reference TRBV5-1 and TRBJ2-1, is KAGVTQTPRYLIKTRGQQVTLSCSPISGHRSVSWYQQTPGQGLQFLFEYFSETQRNKGNFPGRFSGRQFSNSRSEMNVSTLELGDSALYLCASSLGRDSYNEQFFGPGTRLTVL.

The chain is built from TRBV2 and TRBJ1-2; unclear D gene. CDR1 and CDR2 (germline): SNHLY, FYNNEI. Trimming removed 4 bases at V and 7 bases at J, with 16 bases between. The CDR3 has 14 residues. In DNA, the CDR3 is TGTGCCAGCAGTGGCGCGATCGGGTATCGTGGCTACACCTTC. It is translated as CASSGAIGYRGYTF.

The CDR3 sequence: CSVENPGQGVTEAFF. The CDR3 bases are TGCAGCGTTGAAAACCCAGGACAGGGCGTCACTGAAGCTTTCTTT. The V and J genes are TRBV29-1 and TRBJ1-1; 8 bases line up with TRBD1. CDR3 size: 15 residues. V was pared by 2 bases and J by 4 bases, with 9 bases of the junction left unmatched. Germline CDR1 SQVTM, CDR2 ANQGSEA.

The gene calls are TRBV6-5 and TRBJ2-2; 7 nucleotides match TRBD1. The CDR3 contains 14 residues. Germline CDR1 is MNHEY and CDR2 is SVGAGI. Trimming cost V 6 bases and J 6 bases; bases outside gene matches: 7. CDR3 DNA: TGTGCCAGCAGGAGGACAGGTCGGGCCGGGGAGCTGTTTTTT. It is translated as CASRRTGRAGELFF.